This T cell receptor beta chain is from a study of cytomegalovirus exposure and HLA in healthy donors. Whole-study findings and limits: In a later analysis, first-cohort TCR clusters were found to tend to co-occur in the roughly 120 validation repertoires. Cytomegalovirus association was listed for approximately 150 TCR beta chains.

The V segment lost 6 bases and the J segment 7 bases; nucleotides outside the gene matches: 6. Looked up from germline, CDR1 is MNHNS and CDR2 is SASEGT. The CDR3 loop spans 14 amino acids. This clone is a singleton in its sample. The antigen remains undetermined. Only in-frame clones appear in the TCRdb table, and some are missing; sequencing was by immunoSEQ multiplex PCR. The sample lists over 35,000 clones, about 93% seen once, with 2.5% to 4% in the top ten. A roughly 120-subject validation cohort, separate from the 666-subject first cohort, supplied the donors. This chain joins TRBV6-1 and TRBJ1-5; 10 nucleotides align to TRBD1. Sequencing was performed on PBMCs. The clonotype originates from a man between 18 and 35 years old in good health and CMV-seronegative. The chain's CDR3 is CASRTGGGRQPQHF. In DNA, the CDR3 is TGTGCCAGCAGGACAGGGGGCGGGAGGCAGCCCCAGCATTTT.